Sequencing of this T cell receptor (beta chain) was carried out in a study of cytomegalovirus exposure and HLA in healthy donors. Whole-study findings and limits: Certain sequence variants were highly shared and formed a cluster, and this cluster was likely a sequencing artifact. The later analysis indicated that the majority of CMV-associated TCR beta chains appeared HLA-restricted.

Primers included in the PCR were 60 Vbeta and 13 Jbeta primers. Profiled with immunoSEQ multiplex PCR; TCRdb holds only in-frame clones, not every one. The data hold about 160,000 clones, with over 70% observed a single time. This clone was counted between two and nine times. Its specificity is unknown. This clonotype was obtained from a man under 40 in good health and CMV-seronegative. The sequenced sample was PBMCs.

Here the CDR3 reads CASSLLTNYGYTF. As DNA, the CDR3 is TGTGCCAGCAGCCTACTAACTAACTATGGCTACACCTTC. This chain joins TRBV6-6 and TRBJ1-2, with D uncertain. The CDR3 contains 13 residues. Germline V gene data show CDR1 as MNHNY and CDR2 as SVGAGI (reference sequence). V lost 6 bases to trimming and J lost 0 bases, with 8 bases between them.